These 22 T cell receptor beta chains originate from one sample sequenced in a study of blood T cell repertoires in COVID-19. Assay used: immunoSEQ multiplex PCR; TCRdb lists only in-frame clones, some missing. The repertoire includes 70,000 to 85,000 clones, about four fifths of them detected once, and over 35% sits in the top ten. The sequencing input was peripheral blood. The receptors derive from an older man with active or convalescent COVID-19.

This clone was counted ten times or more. In nucleotides, the CDR3 is TGTGCCAGCAGGCGGGGGGAAGCCACTGAAGCTTTCTTT. Amino acids: CASRRGEATEAFF. This rearrangement joins TRBV6-5 to TRBJ1-1, with a tentative D call TRBD1 (5 bases). The ends were cut back, 6 bases at V and 4 bases at J, with 12 bases in the middle. This CDR3 is built from 13 residues. Germline V gene sequence: CDR1 MNHEY, CDR2 SVGAGI.

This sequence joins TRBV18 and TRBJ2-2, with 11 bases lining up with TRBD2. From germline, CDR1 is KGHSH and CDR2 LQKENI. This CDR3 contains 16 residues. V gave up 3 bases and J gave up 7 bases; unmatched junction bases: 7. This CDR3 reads CASSPGLAGRNGELFF. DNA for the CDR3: TGTGCCAGCTCACCCGGACTAGCGGGCCGGAACGGGGAGCTGTTTTTT. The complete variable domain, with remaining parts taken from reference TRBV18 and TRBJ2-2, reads NAGVMQNPRHLVRRRGQEARLRCSPMKGHSHVYWYRQLPEEGLKFMVYLQKENIIDESGMPKERFSAEFPKEGPSILRIQQVVRGDSAAYFCASSPGLAGRNGELFFGEGSRLTVL.

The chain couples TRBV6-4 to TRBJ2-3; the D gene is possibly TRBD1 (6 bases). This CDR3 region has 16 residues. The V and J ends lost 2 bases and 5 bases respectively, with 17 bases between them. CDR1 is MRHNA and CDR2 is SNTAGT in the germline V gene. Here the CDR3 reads CASSDHLGGGLDTQYF. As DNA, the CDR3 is TGTGCCAGCAGTGACCACTTGGGTGGGGGCCTAGATACGCAGTATTTT.

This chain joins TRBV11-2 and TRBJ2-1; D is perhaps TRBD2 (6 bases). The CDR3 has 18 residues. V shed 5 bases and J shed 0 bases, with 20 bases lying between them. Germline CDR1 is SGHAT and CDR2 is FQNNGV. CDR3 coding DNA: TGTGCCAGCAGCCCCCTTCGCGGCGGGGCCAGCTCCTACAATGAGCAGTTCTTC. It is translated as CASSPLRGGASSYNEQFF. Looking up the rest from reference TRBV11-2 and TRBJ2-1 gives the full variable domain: EAGVAQSPRYKIIEKRQSVAFWCNPISGHATLYWYQQILGQGPKLLIQFQNNGVVDDSQLPKDRFSAERLKGVDSTLKIQPAKLEDSAVYLCASSPLRGGASSYNEQFFGPGTRLTVL.

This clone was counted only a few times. The CDR3 here is CASTTGWGQPQHF. DNA of the CDR3: TGTGCCAGTACCACAGGGTGGGGACAGCCCCAGCATTTT. The chain has TRBV19 and TRBJ1-5, with D maybe TRBD1 (6 bases). This CDR3 comprises 13 residues. Germline CDR1 is LNHDA and CDR2 is SQIVND (reference sequence). V dropped 7 bases and J dropped 7 bases, with 14 bases sitting between them. Supplemented by reference TRBV19 and TRBJ1-5, the full variable domain reads DGGITQSPKYLFRKEGQNVTLSCEQNLNHDAMYWYRQDPGQGLRLIYYSQIVNDFQKGDIAEGYSVSREKKESFPLTVTSAQKNPTAFYLCASTTGWGQPQHFGDGTRLSIL.

The CDR3 coding sequence is TGTGCCAGTAGTTCAGGGCAGGGGTATGGCTACACCTTC. It encodes CASSSGQGYGYTF. The chain links TRBV19 to TRBJ1-2, with D perhaps TRBD1 (6 bases). The length of the CDR3 is 13 residues. Germline loops: CDR1 LNHDA, CDR2 SQIVND (reference sequence). Trimming shortened V by 5 bases and J by 5 bases, and 12 bases separated the two germline ends. Full variable domain (outside the CDR3, taken from reference TRBV19 and TRBJ1-2): DGGITQSPKYLFRKEGQNVTLSCEQNLNHDAMYWYRQDPGQGLRLIYYSQIVNDFQKGDIAEGYSVSREKKESFPLTVTSAQKNPTAFYLCASSSGQGYGYTFGSGTRLTVV.

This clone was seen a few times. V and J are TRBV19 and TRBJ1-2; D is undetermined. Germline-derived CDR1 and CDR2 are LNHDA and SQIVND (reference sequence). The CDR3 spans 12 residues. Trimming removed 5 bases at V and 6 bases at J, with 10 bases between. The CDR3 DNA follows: TGTGCCAGTAGTGCCGAGACACATGGCTACACCTTC. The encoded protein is CASSAETHGYTF.

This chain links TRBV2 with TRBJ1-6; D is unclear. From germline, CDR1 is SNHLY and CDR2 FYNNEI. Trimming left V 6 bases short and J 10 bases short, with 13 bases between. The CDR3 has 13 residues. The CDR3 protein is CASSAEVRSPLHF. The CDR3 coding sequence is TGTGCCAGCAGCGCCGAGGTTAGATCACCCCTCCACTTT.

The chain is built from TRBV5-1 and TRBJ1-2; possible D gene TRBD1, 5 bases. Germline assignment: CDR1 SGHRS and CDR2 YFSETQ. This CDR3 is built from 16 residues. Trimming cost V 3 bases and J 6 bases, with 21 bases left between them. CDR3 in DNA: TGCGCCAGCAGCTGGGGGGGAGGACGCAGGGCTGATGGCTACACCTTC. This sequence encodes CASSWGGGRRADGYTF.

CDR3 DNA sequence: TGTGCCAGCAGCCAAGATGGAGCCAGGGCCACAGATACGCAGTATTTT. Amino acids: CASSQDGARATDTQYF. The J gene is TRBJ2-3, the V gene TRBV14; TRBD1 is a possible D gene (5 bases). CDR1 and CDR2 from the germline V gene are SGHDN and FVKESK. The CDR3 is 16 amino acids. Trimming pared 0 bases from V and 2 bases from J, leaving 12 bases between.

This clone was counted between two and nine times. CDR3 protein: CAKLSRRDRLTSDTQYF. CDR3 in DNA: TGTGCCAAACTATCCCGCCGGGACAGACTCACATCAGATACGCAGTATTTT. V and J are TRBV2 and TRBJ2-3; 7 bases are a match to TRBD1. The CDR3 spans 17 residues. The germline CDR1 and CDR2 sequences are SNHLY and FYNNEI. With V trimmed by 10 bases and J by 4 bases, 20 bases remained unmatched.

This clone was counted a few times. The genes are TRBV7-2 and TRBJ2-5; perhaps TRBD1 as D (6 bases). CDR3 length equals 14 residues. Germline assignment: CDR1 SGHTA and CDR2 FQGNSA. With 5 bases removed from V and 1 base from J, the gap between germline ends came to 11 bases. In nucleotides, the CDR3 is TGTGCCAGCAGCCCGGGACATCCCCAAGAGACCCAGTACTTC. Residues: CASSPGHPQETQYF.

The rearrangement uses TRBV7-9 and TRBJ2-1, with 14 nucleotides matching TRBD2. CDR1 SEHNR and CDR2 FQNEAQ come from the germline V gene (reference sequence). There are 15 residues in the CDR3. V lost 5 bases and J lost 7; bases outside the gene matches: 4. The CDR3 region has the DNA TGTGCCAGCAGCCCGAGGACTAGCGGGGGGAATGAGCAGTTCTTC. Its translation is CASSPRTSGGNEQFF.

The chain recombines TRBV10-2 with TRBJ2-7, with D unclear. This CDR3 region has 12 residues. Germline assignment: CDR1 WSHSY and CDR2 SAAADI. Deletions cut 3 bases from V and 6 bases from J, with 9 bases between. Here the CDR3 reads CASSDLGLEQYF. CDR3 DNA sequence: TGCGCCAGCAGTGACCTAGGTCTCGAGCAGTACTTC.

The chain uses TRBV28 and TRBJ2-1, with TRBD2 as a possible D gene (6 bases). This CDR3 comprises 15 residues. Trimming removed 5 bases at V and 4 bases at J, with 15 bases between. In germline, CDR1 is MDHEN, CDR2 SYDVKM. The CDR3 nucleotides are TGTGCCAGCAGTGCCTTGGGGGGAGGATACAATGAGCAGTTCTTC. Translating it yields CASSALGGGYNEQFF.

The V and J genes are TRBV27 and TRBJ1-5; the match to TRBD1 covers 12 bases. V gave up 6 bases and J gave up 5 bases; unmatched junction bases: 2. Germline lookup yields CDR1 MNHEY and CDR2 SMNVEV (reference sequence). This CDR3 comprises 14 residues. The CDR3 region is CASRGTGGYQPQHF. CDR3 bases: TGTGCCAGCAGGGGGACAGGGGGCTATCAGCCCCAGCATTTT.

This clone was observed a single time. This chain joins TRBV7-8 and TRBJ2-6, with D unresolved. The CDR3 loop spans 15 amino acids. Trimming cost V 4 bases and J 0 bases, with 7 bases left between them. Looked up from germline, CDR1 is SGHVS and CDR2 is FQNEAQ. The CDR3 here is CASSSVSSGANVLTF. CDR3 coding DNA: TGTGCCAGCAGCTCAGTAAGCTCTGGGGCCAACGTCCTGACTTTC.

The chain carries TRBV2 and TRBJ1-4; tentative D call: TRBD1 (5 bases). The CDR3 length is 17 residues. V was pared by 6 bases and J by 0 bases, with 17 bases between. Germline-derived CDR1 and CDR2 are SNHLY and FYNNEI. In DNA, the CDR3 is TGTGCCAGCAGGGCTCTCGGCAGGGCCGCAACTAATGAAAAACTGTTTTTT. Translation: CASRALGRAATNEKLFF.

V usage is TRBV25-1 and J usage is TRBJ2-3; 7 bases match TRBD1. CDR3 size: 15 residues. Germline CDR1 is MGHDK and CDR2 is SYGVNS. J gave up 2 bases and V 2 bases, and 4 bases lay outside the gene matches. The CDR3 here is CASSEGDRSTDTQYF. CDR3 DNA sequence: TGTGCCAGCAGTGAAGGGGACAGATCCACAGATACGCAGTATTTT.

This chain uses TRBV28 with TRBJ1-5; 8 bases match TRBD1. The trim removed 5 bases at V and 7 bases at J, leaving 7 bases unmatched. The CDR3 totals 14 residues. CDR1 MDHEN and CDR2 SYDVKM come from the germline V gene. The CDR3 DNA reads TGTGCCAGCAGTCCCCGGACAGGGATGCAGCCCCAGCATTTT. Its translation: CASSPRTGMQPQHF.

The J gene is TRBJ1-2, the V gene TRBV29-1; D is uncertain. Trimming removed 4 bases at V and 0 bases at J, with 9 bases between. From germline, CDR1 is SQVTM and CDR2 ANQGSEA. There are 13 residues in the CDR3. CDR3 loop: CSVAAGTNYGYTF. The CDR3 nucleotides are TGCAGCGTTGCAGCAGGAACTAACTATGGCTACACCTTC.

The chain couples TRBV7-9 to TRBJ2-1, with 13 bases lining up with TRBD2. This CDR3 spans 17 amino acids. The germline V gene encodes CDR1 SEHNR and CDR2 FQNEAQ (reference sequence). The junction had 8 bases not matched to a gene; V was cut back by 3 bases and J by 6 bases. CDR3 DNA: TGTGCCAGCAGCTTGACTAGCGGGAGGATCCTCTCCAATGAGCAGTTCTTC. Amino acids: CASSLTSGRILSNEQFF.